These T cell receptor beta chains were read from a single sample in a study of blood T cells in healthy people across ages. MiXCR was run by TCRdb on the 5' RACE reads, yielding one entry per CDR3 protein. The profile covers 650,000 to 900,000 distinct CDR3 sequences, with approximately 67% appearing a single time and about 30% taken by the ten largest. The specimen sequenced was blood. These receptor sequences come from a young man in good health. Each CDR3 is given with its conserved first and last residue. D genes are given only for firm matches. Part of the rows lack a size; the others show once, few, many or a class for expanded clones.

d_gene,v_gene,j_gene,abundance,CDR3aa,CDR3nt
TRBD2,TRBV9,TRBJ2-1,-,CASSVGGGLADEQFF,TGTGCCAGCAGCGTAGGGGGAGGGCTTGCCGATGAGCAGTTCTTC
-,TRBV12-5,TRBJ2-7,-,CASGLSLDRLAYEQYF,TGTGCTAGTGGTTTGTCCCTGGACAGACTAGCCTACGAGCAGTACTTC
TRBD1,TRBV10-3,TRBJ2-7,-,CAISEFGTGEHEQYF,TGTGCCATCAGTGAGTTTGGGACAGGGGAACACGAGCAGTACTTC
TRBD2,TRBV6-2/TRBV6-3,TRBJ2-7,-,CASTPSGTISYEQYF,TGTGCCAGCACCCCTAGCGGGACTATCTCCTACGAGCAGTACTTC
-,TRBV7-9,TRBJ1-1,-,CASSRTGRVNTEAFF,TGTGCCAGCAGCCGAACGGGACGGGTGAACACTGAAGCTTTCTTT
TRBD1,TRBV6-6,TRBJ2-3,-,CASSLDRVGPVSTQYF,TGTGCCAGCAGTTTGGACAGGGTCGGACCAGTATCTACGCAGTATTTT
-,TRBV27,TRBJ2-7,-,CASALSSPLLGEQYF,TGTGCCAGCGCTCTCTCCTCACCCCTCTTGGGCGAGCAGTACTTC
TRBD2,TRBV11-2,TRBJ2-1,-,CASSLEASGGASYNEQFF,TGTGCCAGCAGCTTAGAGGCTAGCGGGGGGGCTTCCTACAATGAGCAGTTCTTC
-,TRBV29-1,TRBJ1-2,-,CSVQPQGSGYGYTF,TGCAGCGTCCAACCTCAGGGGTCGGGCTATGGCTACACCTTC
TRBD2,TRBV5-6,TRBJ2-1,-,CASSLPSGGLGGEQFF,TGTGCCAGCAGCTTGCCTAGCGGGGGACTGGGCGGGGAGCAGTTCTTC
-,TRBV28,TRBJ1-2,-,CASSFLPQIFNYGYTF,TGTGCCAGCAGTTTCTTGCCCCAAATTTTTAACTATGGCTACACCTTC
-,TRBV7-2,TRBJ2-5,-,CASSRQASGETQYF,TGTGCCAGCAGCCGACAGGCGTCGGGAGAGACCCAGTACTTC
TRBD1,TRBV2,TRBJ2-1,-,CASSKDRVRGSAEQFF,TGTGCCAGCAGTAAAGACAGGGTCCGAGGGTCGGCTGAGCAGTTCTTC
-,TRBV5-1,TRBJ2-5,-,CASSLEGNEETQYF,TGCGCCAGCAGCTTGGAGGGGAATGAAGAGACCCAGTACTTC
-,TRBV28,TRBJ2-1,-,CASSPTPNYNEQFF,TGTGCCAGCAGTCCAACCCCCAACTACAATGAGCAGTTCTTC
-,TRBV6-1,TRBJ1-5,-,CASSDLSLWNQPQHF,TGTGCCAGCAGTGACTTGAGTTTGTGGAATCAGCCCCAGCATTTT
-,TRBV3-1,TRBJ2-1,-,CASSPLRAGAGNEQFF,TGTGCCAGCAGCCCGTTGAGGGCAGGGGCGGGTAATGAGCAGTTCTTC
-,TRBV25-1,TRBJ1-6,few,CASSDRDNSPLHF,TGTGCCAGCAGTGACAGAGATAATTCACCCCTCCACTTT
-,TRBV6-6,TRBJ2-1,-,CASSYSSSRVFNEQFF,TGTGCCAGCAGTTACTCGAGTAGCCGAGTGTTCAATGAGCAGTTCTTC
TRBD1,TRBV9,TRBJ1-2,few,CASSVGRGAYGYTF,TGTGCCAGCAGCGTAGGCAGGGGGGCCTATGGCTACACCTTC
-,TRBV10-3,TRBJ1-4,-,CASADTTNEKLFF,TGTGCCTCCGCCGACACAACTAATGAAAAACTGTTTTTT
-,TRBV29-1,TRBJ1-4,many,CSVSRQLLEKLFF,TGCAGCGTCTCAAGACAGCTACTTGAAAAACTGTTTTTT
-,TRBV20-1,TRBJ2-7,few,CSARERGRLGYEQYF,TGCAGTGCTAGAGAGCGGGGACGTTTGGGCTACGAGCAGTACTTC
-,TRBV4-2,TRBJ2-1,few,CASSPQGGGFYNEQFF,TGTGCCAGCAGCCCCCAGGGGGGGGGGTTCTACAATGAGCAGTTCTTC
TRBD1,TRBV12-3/TRBV12-4,TRBJ1-6,-,CASRETGGVGSYNSPLHF,TGTGCCAGCAGAGAGACAGGGGGCGTAGGGTCCTATAATTCACCCCTCCACTTT
TRBD2,TRBV4-3,TRBJ2-3,-,CASSQKAGSTDTQYF,TGCGCCAGCAGCCAAAAAGCGGGGAGCACAGATACGCAGTATTTT
TRBD1,TRBV10-3,TRBJ1-2,-,CAISESATGEGGCTF,TGTGCCATCAGTGAGTCCGCGACAGGGGAAGGCGGCTGCACCTTC
-,TRBV7-9,TRBJ1-1,few,CASSVQGPNTEAFF,TGTGCCAGCAGCGTTCAGGGGCCGAACACTGAAGCTTTCTTT
-,TRBV9,TRBJ2-6,-,CASSVGGGPPSGANVLTF,TGTGCCAGCAGCGTAGGGGGCGGCCCGCCCTCTGGGGCCAACGTCCTGACTTTC
TRBD1,TRBV12-3/TRBV12-4,TRBJ2-3,-,CASRQGDKQYF,TGTGCCAGCAGGCAGGGGGATAAGCAGTATTTT
TRBD1,TRBV29-1,TRBJ2-7,-,CSVEDDRAYEQYF,TGCAGCGTTGAAGACGACAGGGCTTACGAGCAGTACTTC
-,TRBV7-9,TRBJ1-4,few,CASSSTENNEKLFF,TGTGCCAGCAGTTCGACAGAGAATAATGAAAAACTGTTTTTT
TRBD2,TRBV28,TRBJ2-7,-,CASSHPGLGVYEQYF,TGTGCCAGCAGCCACCCGGGACTAGGGGTCTACGAGCAGTACTTC
TRBD1,TRBV12-3/TRBV12-4,TRBJ2-1,-,CASSLPDGQGVFRNEQFF,TGTGCCAGCAGTTTACCCGACGGACAGGGAGTGTTTAGGAATGAGCAGTTCTTC
-,TRBV7-2,TRBJ2-3,-,CASSPAWLTTDTQYF,TGTGCCAGCAGCCCAGCGTGGCTTACCACAGATACGCAGTATTTT
TRBD1,TRBV2,TRBJ2-6,once,CASSEQGEPGANVPTF,TGTGCCAGCAGTGAACAGGGGGAGCCTGGGGCCAACGTCCCGACTTTC
TRBD1,TRBV5-1,TRBJ1-5,-,CASSIGTDPVGGNQPQHF,TGCGCCAGCAGCATCGGGACAGACCCTGTTGGTGGCAATCAGCCCCAGCATTTT
TRBD1,TRBV5-1,TRBJ2-3,-,CASSSFGTVELTGTQYF,TGCGCCAGCAGTTCCTTTGGGACAGTGGAGCTCACAGGTACGCAGTATTTT
-,TRBV13,TRBJ2-1,-,CASTERGGSSYNEQFF,TGTGCCAGCACCGAGAGAGGGGGGAGCTCCTACAATGAGCAGTTCTTC
TRBD1,TRBV9,TRBJ2-7,-,CASSPSDRESNEQYF,TGTGCCAGCAGCCCCTCGGACAGGGAGAGCAACGAGCAGTACTTC
-,TRBV5-6,TRBJ1-2,few,CASSPLEGGFYGYTF,TGTGCCAGCAGCCCCTTAGAAGGAGGATTCTATGGCTACACCTTC
-,TRBV20-1,TRBJ2-1,few,CSAQRSSGAYNEQFF,TGCAGTGCCCAGAGGTCGAGCGGTGCTTACAATGAGCAGTTCTTC
TRBD2,TRBV2,TRBJ2-3,-,CASMPGTSSSTDTQYF,TGTGCCAGCATGCCCGGGACTAGCAGTAGCACAGATACGCAGTATTTT
-,TRBV7-2,TRBJ2-7,-,CASSLAHRAVSSYEQYF,TGTGCCAGCAGCTTAGCCCATCGTGCGGTTAGCTCCTACGAGCAGTACTTC
TRBD2,TRBV20-1,TRBJ2-5,-,CSASTPSGLQETQYF,TGCAGTGCTAGTACCCCTAGCGGATTGCAAGAGACCCAGTACTTC
-,TRBV5-1,TRBJ2-1,-,CASSLALRYNEQFF,TGCGCCAGCAGCTTGGCCCTCAGGTACAATGAGCAGTTCTTC
TRBD2,TRBV9,TRBJ2-7,-,CASSTARAGGEEQYF,TGTGCCAGCAGCACCGCTCGAGCGGGGGGGGAAGAGCAGTACTTC
-,TRBV5-1,TRBJ2-7,few,CASSHSGAGYEQYF,TGCGCCAGCAGCCACTCTGGGGCCGGATACGAGCAGTACTTC
TRBD2,TRBV5-4,TRBJ2-2,-,CASSLPTSGGDGELFF,TGTGCCAGCAGCCTACCGACTAGCGGGGGGGACGGGGAGCTGTTTTTT
-,TRBV20-1,TRBJ2-1,-,CSARDRPAGYNEQFF,TGCAGTGCTAGAGATCGTCCGGCAGGATACAATGAGCAGTTCTTC
-,TRBV4-3,TRBJ2-3,few,CASSQDLDWADTQYF,TGCGCCAGCAGCCAAGATCTGGACTGGGCAGATACGCAGTATTTT
-,TRBV12-3/TRBV12-4,TRBJ2-5,-,CASSPNSRAQYF,TGTGCCAGCAGTCCCAACTCCCGGGCCCAGTACTTC
-,TRBV7-9,TRBJ2-3,-,CAFGTSTDTQYF,TGTGCCTTTGGTACTAGCACAGATACGCAGTATTTT
TRBD1,TRBV6-2/TRBV6-3,TRBJ2-6,-,CASLGQGARGANVLTF,TGTGCCAGCTTGGGACAGGGGGCGCGTGGGGCCAACGTCCTGACTTTC
-,TRBV20-1,TRBJ2-2,-,CSAVPPIPGGELFF,TGCAGTGCTGTCCCTCCTATCCCGGGCGGGGAGCTGTTTTTT
TRBD1,TRBV5-5,TRBJ2-5,-,CASSFQGAVEQYF,TGTGCCAGCAGCTTTCAGGGGGCGGTTGAGCAGTACTTC
-,TRBV2,TRBJ2-5,few,CASAEGTAQTQYF,TGTGCCAGCGCCGAGGGGACCGCGCAGACCCAGTACTTC
TRBD2,TRBV5-5,TRBJ2-7,-,CASSRDYFSYEQYF,TGTGCCAGCAGCCGGGACTACTTCTCCTACGAGCAGTACTTC